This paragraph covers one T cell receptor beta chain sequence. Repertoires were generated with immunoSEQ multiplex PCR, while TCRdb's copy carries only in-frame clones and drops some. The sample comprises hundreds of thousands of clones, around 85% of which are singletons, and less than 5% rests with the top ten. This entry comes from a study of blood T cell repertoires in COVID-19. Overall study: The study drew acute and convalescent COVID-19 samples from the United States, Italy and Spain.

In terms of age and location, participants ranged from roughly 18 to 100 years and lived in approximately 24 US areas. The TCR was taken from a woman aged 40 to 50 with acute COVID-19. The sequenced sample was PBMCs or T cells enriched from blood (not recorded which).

The CDR3 protein is CAISPSPRGVVEVKRNEQFF. In DNA form, the CDR3 reads TGTGCCATCAGTCCCTCCCCCAGGGGTGTAGTGGAGGTAAAACGTAATGAGCAGTTCTTC. The chain employs TRBV10-3 and TRBJ2-1, with D tentatively TRBD1 (6 bases). Germline values: CDR1 ENHRY, CDR2 SYGVKD. The V end was cut by 5 bases, the J end by 7 bases, with 33 bases between. The CDR3 extends over 20 amino acids.